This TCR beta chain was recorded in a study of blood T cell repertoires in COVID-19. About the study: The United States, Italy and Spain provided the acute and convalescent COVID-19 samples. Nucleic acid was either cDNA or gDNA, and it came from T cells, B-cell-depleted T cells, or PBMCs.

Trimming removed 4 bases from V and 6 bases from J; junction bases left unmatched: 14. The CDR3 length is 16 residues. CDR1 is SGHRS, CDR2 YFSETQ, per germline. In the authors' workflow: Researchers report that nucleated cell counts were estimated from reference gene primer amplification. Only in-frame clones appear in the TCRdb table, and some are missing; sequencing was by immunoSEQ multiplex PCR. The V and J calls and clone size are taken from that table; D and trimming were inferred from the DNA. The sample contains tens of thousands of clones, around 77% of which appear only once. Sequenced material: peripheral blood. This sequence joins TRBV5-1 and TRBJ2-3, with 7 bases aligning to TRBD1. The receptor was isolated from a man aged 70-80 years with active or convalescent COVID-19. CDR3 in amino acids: CASSDRGTDISDTQYF. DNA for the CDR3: TGCGCCAGCAGCGACCGAGGGACAGACATTTCGGATACGCAGTATTTT.